This T cell receptor beta chain came from a study of CD8+ T cells in alopecia areata. Findings of the study overall: Given one nonresponder, whether baseline CD8+ expansion relates to response remains uncertain.

The treatment denotes: oral pan-JAK inhibitor, 5-10 mg twice daily. It was from alopecia areata patients that lesional scalp punch biopsies and peripheral blood were collected. The CDR3 has 11 residues. Germline assignment: CDR1 SQVTM and CDR2 ANQGSEA. V was pared by 6 bases and J by 1 base, with 7 bases between. This clone is a singleton in its sample. Its matching antigen is unknown. The authors extracted RNA and reverse transcribed it into cDNA as the sequencing template. The assay was immunoSEQ multiplex PCR, and TCRdb's table has in-frame clones only and misses some. The sample holds about 200,000 clones, around three fifths seen once.

This specimen consisted of CD4+ T cells sorted from blood, obtained at week 4, from a patient treated with tofacitinib. The V call is TRBV29-1, the J call TRBJ2-7; no definite D call. This TCR was recovered from a human donor with alopecia areata. CDR3 amino acids: CSVPRSYEQYF. CDR3 nucleotide sequence: TGCAGCGTACCCAGATCCTACGAGCAGTACTTC.